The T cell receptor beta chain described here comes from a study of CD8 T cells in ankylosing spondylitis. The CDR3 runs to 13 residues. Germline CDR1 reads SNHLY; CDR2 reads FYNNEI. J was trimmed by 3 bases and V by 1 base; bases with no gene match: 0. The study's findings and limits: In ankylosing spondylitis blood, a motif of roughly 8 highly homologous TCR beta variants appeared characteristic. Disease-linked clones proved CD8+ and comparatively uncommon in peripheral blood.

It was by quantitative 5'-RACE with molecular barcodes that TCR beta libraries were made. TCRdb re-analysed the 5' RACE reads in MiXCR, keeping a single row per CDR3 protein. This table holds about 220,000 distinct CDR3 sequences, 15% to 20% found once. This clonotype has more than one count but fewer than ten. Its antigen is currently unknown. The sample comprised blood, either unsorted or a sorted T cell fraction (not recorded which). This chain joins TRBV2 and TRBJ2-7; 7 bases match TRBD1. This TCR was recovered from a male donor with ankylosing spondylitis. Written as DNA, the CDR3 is TGTGCCAGCAGTGAAGACAGGGGCTACGAGCAGTACTTC. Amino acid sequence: CASSEDRGYEQYF.